The next 5 T cell receptor beta chains were all read from a single sample in a study of blood T cells in healthy people across ages. With a J-beta primer mix and a sample-barcoded 5' primer, a second PCR ran about 6 to 11 cycles. TCRdb recomputed calls from the 5' RACE reads with MiXCR, one row per CDR3 protein. The sample lists about 1.4 million distinct CDR3 sequences; approximately 59% were seen once. The source material was blood. Source of these receptors: a young man in good health.

V usage is TRBV3-1 and J usage is TRBJ2-3; the match to TRBD2 covers 7 bases. Germline CDR1 is LGHDT and CDR2 is YNNKEL (reference sequence). This CDR3 comprises 15 residues. V lost 6 bases, J lost 5 bases, and 11 bases stayed unmatched. The CDR3 region has the DNA TGTGCCAGCAGTCCAACCGGGGTAGCGGGAGATACGCAGTATTTT. Its protein product is CASSPTGVAGDTQYF.

Only a few counts were recorded for this clonotype. The chain recombines TRBV20-1 with TRBJ2-5, with D possibly matching TRBD2 (6 bases). The closer fit of TRBJ2-7 to the DNA end suggests the J call may be wrong. The germline V gene encodes CDR1 DFQATT and CDR2 SNEGSKA (reference sequence). The CDR3 is 11 amino acids. Written as DNA, the CDR3 is TGCAGTGCCCAAACGGGACTCGAGCAGTACTTC. Translation gives CSAQTGLEQYF.

CDR3 region: CASSSVSGDSYEQYF. The CDR3 DNA sequence: TGTGCCAGCAGCTCCGTTAGCGGAGACTCCTACGAGCAGTACTTC. J is TRBJ2-7 and V is TRBV11-2, with D perhaps matching TRBD2 (6 bases). V was clipped by 4 bases and J by 0 bases, with 13 bases between them. Germline V gene lookup returns CDR1 SGHAT and CDR2 FQNNGV. This CDR3 has 15 residues.

The chain employs TRBV20-1 and TRBJ2-7, with D unclear. Trimming cost V 5 bases and J 3 bases, with 5 bases left between them. Per the germline V gene, CDR1 is DFQATT and CDR2 is SNEGSKA (reference sequence). The CDR3 extends over 10 amino acids. The CDR3 nucleotides read TGCAGTGCTCTTGACTACGAGCAGTACTTC. It specifies CSALDYEQYF.

The chain carries TRBV11-1 and TRBJ2-1; the match to TRBD2 covers 9 bases. There are 13 residues in the CDR3. V was clipped by 6 bases and J by 5 bases; unmatched bases: 2. Germline loops: CDR1 SGHAT, CDR2 FQDESV (reference sequence). CDR3 residues: CASSTSGHNEQFF. The DNA for the CDR3 is TGTGCCAGCAGTACTAGCGGGCACAATGAGCAGTTCTTC.